This entry is about one TCR beta chain. This clone occurred many times. The target of this receptor is not known. With the read ending 3 residues before the CDR3 end, the germline J gene is used to fill in that end. Equivalent amounts of genomic DNA from CVID and control samples were used as sequencing input. For every sample, a 60 bp segment covering the rearranged TCRbeta CDR3 region was amplified and then sequenced. TCRbeta amplification used the immunoSEQ assay, a bias-corrected multiplex PCR with high-throughput sequencing. The original pipeline was this. Every unique nucleotide sequence was considered a clone and was annotated with V, D and J genes, copy number and frequency. Sequences were labeled productive if in frame, and non-productive if out of frame or containing stop codons. Clonality was calculated from Shannon's entropy as previously described. The predicted amino acid sequences of productive clones were used to derive the mean CDR3 Kyte-Doolittle hydropathy. Using the R hclust function, scaled V gene usage was clustered hierarchically with Manhattan distance and complete linkage. Clone sharing by CDR3 amino acid sequence was assessed by resampling 12 repertoires per group over 100 rounds. Repertoires were searched for roughly 63 published EBV-specific and a few hundred published CMV-specific TCRbeta sequences. Analysis left out a couple of CVID samples that produced under 10,000 sequences, so around 40 CVID repertoires remained. TCRdb limited this immuneACCESS table to in-frame rearrangements with V and J called. A share of clones is missing; checked studies link under half to unresolved V genes, and the rest is unexplained. Clonal size and the V and J genes are those of that table, whereas D and trimming came from the DNA. This sample has fewer than 50,000 clones in the table, none counted a single time. The top ten constitute about 0.68% of the sample.

Most CVID patients and most healthy controls were of Caucasian heritage. From each donor, roughly 4.5 to 8 ml of heparinized peripheral whole blood was collected. TCRbeta CDR3 repertoires were sequenced from genomic DNA of adults with common variable immune deficiency (CVID) and healthy adult controls. A total of around 22 healthy adult volunteers (about twelve female and 10 or so male; age range roughly 20 to 75 years, mean age about 33) were included in the control group. Diluted blood was subjected to density centrifugation over Hypaque 1077 or Ficoll-Paque for isolation of peripheral blood mononuclear cells. Unsorted mononuclear cells served as the source of genomic DNA, which was extracted either by Qiagen column purification or by a centrifugation-based method. The entry originates in a study of T cell clonality in common variable immunodeficiency (dated by TCRdb to between 2015 and 2016). Results the study describes overall, beyond this receptor: Correlations of repertoire features with clinical complications were constrained by heterogeneity among patients within the CVID cohort. CVID subjects shared fewer TCRbeta clones with each other than healthy controls did (p < 0.0001). Fewer deletions and N-nucleotide insertions were reportedly observed in CVID TCRbeta sequences, and highly modified clones with 13 or more V deletions were reportedly absent from CVID TCRbeta sequences. Despite equal DNA input, controls averaged around 87,000 unique sequences per sample versus about 31,547 in CVID samples. TCRbeta clonality was higher in CVID subjects than in healthy controls (t-test p = 0.018), and the increase was most characteristic of about a third of subjects. The authors noted that sequencing repertoires of T cell subpopulations would be needed to clarify what caused the increased clonality in CVID.

V sheds 6 bases and J sheds 2 bases, leaving 8 bases between their ends. The CDR3 goes from the cysteine to the phenylalanine over 12 residues. The 27 bases shown cover part of the CDR3, and their frame starts at base 1. The germline V gene (reference sequence) gives CDR1 as DFQATT and CDR2 as SNEGSKA. This sequence uses TRBV20-1 and TRBJ1-3, with no confident D gene call. The sample comprised peripheral blood mononuclear cells. This receptor was taken from a person between 18 and 75 years old in good health. CDR3 bases read: TGCAGTGCCAAAGGTACTGGAAACACC. This is translated as CSAKGTGNT. The entire CDR3 sequence reads CSAKGTGNTIYF.